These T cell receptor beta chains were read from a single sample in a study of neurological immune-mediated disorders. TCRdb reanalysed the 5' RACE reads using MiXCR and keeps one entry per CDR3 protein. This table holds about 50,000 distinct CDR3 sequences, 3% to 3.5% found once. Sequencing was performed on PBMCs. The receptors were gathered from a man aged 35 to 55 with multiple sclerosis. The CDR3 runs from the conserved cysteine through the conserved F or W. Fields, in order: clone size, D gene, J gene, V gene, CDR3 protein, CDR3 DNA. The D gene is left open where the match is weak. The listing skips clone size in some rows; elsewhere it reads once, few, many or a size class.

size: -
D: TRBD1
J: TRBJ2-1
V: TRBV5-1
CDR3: CASSLLGQGENEQFF
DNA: TGCGCCAGCAGCTTGTTAGGACAGGGGGAAAATGAGCAGTTCTTC

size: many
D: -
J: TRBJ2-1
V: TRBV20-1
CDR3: CSARDLAAYNEQFF
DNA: TGCAGTGCTAGAGATTTGGCAGCGTACAATGAGCAGTTCTTC

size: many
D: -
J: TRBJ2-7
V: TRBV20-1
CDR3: CSARDPRDKSYEQYF
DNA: TGCAGTGCTAGAGATCCCCGGGACAAGTCCTACGAGCAGTACTTC

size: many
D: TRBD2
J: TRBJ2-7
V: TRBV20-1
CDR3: CSAAGLAGTYEQYF
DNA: TGCAGTGCCGCCGGACTAGCGGGGACCTACGAGCAGTACTTC

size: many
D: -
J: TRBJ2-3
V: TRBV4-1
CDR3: CASSQRIPDTQYF
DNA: TGCGCCAGCAGCCAACGAATACCGGATACGCAGTATTTT

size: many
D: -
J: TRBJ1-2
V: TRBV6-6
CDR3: CASRSRGANYGYTF
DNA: TGTGCCAGCAGGTCCAGGGGCGCGAACTATGGCTACACCTTC

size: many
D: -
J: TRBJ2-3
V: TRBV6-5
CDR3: CASSYSLTGTDTQYF
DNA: TGTGCCAGCAGTTACTCGCTAACGGGCACAGATACGCAGTATTTT

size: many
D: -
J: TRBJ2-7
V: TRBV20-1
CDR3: CSARPPLSGQDYEQYF
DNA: TGCAGTGCTAGACCTCCTCTGTCCGGACAAGACTACGAGCAGTACTTC

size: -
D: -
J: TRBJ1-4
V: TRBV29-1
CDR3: CSVTGEKLFF
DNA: TGCAGCGTTACAGGTGAAAAACTGTTTTTT

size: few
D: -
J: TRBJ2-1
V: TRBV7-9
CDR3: CASSLVGGDEQFF
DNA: TGTGCCAGCAGCTTAGTTGGGGGCGACGAGCAGTTCTTC

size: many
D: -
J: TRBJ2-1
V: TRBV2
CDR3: CASSGLQSTTYNEQFF
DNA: TGTGCCAGCAGTGGACTTCAAAGCACTACCTACAATGAGCAGTTCTTC

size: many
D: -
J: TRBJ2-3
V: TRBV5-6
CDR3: CASSLGDTQYF
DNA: TGTGCCAGCAGCTTGGGAGATACGCAGTATTTT

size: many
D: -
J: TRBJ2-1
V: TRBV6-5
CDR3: CASRASGGAGPFF
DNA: TGTGCCAGCAGGGCGTCGGGTGGGGCGGGGCCGTTCTTC

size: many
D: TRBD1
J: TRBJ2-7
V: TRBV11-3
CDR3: CASSSLGTGSYEQYF
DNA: TGTGCCAGCAGCTCTCTAGGGACAGGTTCCTACGAGCAGTACTTC

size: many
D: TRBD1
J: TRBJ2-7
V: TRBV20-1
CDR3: CSAVRDRGSYEQYF
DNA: TGCAGTGCGGTCCGGGACAGGGGTTCTTACGAGCAGTACTTC

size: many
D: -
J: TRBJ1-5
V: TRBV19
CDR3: CASSIGQANNQPQHF
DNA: TGTGCCAGTAGTATAGGGCAGGCTAACAATCAGCCCCAGCATTTT

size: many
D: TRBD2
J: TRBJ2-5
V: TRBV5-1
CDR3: CASSARGNIETQYF
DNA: TGCGCCAGCAGCGCGCGGGGGAATATAGAGACCCAGTACTTC

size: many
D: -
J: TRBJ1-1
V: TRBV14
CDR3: CASSQGGTEAFF
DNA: TGTGCCAGCAGCCAAGGGGGGACTGAAGCTTTCTTT

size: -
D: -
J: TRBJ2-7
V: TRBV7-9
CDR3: CASRTREEQYF
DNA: TGTGCCAGCAGAACCCGGGAGGAGCAGTACTTC

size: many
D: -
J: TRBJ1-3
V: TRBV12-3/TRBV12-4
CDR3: CASSWGFGNTIYF
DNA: TGTGCCAGCAGTTGGGGGTTTGGAAACACCATATATTTT

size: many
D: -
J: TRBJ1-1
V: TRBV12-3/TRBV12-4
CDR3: CASRPFQDTEAFF
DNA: TGTGCCAGCAGGCCCTTTCAAGACACTGAAGCTTTCTTT

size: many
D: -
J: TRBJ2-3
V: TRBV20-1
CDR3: CSAPRTDTDTQYF
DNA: TGCAGTGCTCCACGGACGGACACAGATACGCAGTATTTT

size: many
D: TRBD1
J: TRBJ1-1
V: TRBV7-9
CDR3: CASSSSRGQGKTEAFF
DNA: TGTGCCAGCAGCTCCTCCAGGGGACAGGGAAAAACTGAAGCTTTCTTT

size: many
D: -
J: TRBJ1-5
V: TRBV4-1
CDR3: CASSQVGGTHQPQNF
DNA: TGCGCCAGCAGCCAAGTGGGGGGCACCCATCAGCCCCAGAATTTT

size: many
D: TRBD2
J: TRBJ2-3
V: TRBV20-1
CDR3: CSASQKAGGRHGTDTQYF
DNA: TGCAGTGCTAGCCAAAAAGCGGGGGGGCGGCATGGAACAGATACGCAGTATTTT

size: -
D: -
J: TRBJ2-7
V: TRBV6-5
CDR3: CASSYARTVYEQYF
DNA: TGTGCCAGCAGTTATGCGCGCACGGTCTACGAGCAGTACTTC

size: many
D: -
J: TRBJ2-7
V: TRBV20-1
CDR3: CSAVTESSYEQYF
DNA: TGCAGTGCCGTGACAGAGAGCTCCTACGAGCAGTACTTC

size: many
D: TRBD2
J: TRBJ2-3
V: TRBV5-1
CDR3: CASSYTGTSGRNTQYF
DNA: TGCGCCAGCAGCTACACCGGGACTAGCGGTAGAAATACGCAGTATTTT

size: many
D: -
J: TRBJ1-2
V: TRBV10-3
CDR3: CAISPRGGGYTF
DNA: TGTGCCATCAGTCCTCGAGGGGGTGGCTACACCTTC

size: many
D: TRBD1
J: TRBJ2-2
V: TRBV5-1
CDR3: CASSQRDSNTGELFF
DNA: TGCGCCAGCAGCCAAAGGGACAGTAACACCGGGGAGCTGTTTTTT

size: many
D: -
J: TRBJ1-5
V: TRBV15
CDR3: CATAQASNQPQHF
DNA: TGTGCCACCGCCCAGGCTAGCAATCAGCCCCAGCATTTT

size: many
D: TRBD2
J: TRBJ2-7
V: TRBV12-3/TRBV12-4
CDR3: CASRTSGSSYEQYF
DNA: TGTGCCAGCCGGACTAGCGGGAGCTCCTACGAGCAGTACTTC

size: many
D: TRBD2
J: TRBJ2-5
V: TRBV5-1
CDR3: CASSATSGGQETQYF
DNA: TGCGCCAGCAGTGCCACTAGCGGGGGGCAAGAGACCCAGTACTTC

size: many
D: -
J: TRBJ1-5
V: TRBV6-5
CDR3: CASRTRLHRNYSNQPQHF
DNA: TGTGCCAGCAGGACCCGCCTTCACAGGAATTATAGCAATCAGCCCCAGCATTTT

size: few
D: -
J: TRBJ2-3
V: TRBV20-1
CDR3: CSAPPGGLTDTQYF
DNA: TGCAGTGCCCCCCCCGGGGGGCTAACAGATACGCAGTATTTT

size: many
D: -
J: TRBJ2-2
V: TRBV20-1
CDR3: CSARDHGPDTGELFF
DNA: TGCAGTGCTAGAGATCACGGGCCCGACACCGGGGAGCTGTTTTTT

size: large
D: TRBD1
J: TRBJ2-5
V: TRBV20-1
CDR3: CSASPADRPQETQYF
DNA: TGCAGTGCTAGTCCAGCGGACAGGCCCCAAGAGACCCAGTACTTC

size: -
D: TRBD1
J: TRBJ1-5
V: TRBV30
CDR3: CAWSKMTGVQPQHF
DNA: TGTGCCTGGAGCAAGATGACAGGGGTTCAGCCCCAGCATTTT

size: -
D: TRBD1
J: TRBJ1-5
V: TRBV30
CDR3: CAWGGQGGNQPQHF
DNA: TGTGCCTGGGGAGGACAGGGCGGCAATCAGCCCCAGCATTTT

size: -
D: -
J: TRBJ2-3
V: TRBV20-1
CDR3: CSALGEDTQYF
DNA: TGCAGTGCCCTCGGTGAAGATACGCAGTATTTT

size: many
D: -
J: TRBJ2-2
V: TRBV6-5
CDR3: CASRAPGGLNTGELFF
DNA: TGTGCCAGCAGAGCCCCAGGAGGACTCAACACCGGGGAGCTGTTTTTT

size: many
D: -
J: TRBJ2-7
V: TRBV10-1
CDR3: CASSRDGELEQYF
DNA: TGCGCCAGCAGCCGGGACGGGGAGTTGGAGCAGTACTTC

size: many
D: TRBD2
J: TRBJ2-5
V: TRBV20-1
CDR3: CSAREASGGPRYQTQYF
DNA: TGCAGTGCTAGAGAGGCTAGCGGGGGGCCGAGGTATCAGACCCAGTACTTC

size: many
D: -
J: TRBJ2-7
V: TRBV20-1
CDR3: CSVPAPLGTEQYF
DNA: TGCAGTGTTCCCGCGCCCCTCGGTACGGAGCAGTACTTC

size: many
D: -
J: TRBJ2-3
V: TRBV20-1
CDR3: CGGLVAESDTQYF
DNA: TGCGGAGGTTTAGTGGCTGAGTCAGATACGCAGTATTTT

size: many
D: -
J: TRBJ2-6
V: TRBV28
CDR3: CASSSLGHAANSGANVLTF
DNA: TGTGCCAGCAGTTCCCTCGGACACGCCGCCAACTCTGGGGCCAACGTCCTGACTTTC

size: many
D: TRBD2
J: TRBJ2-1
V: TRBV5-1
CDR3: CASSLGMSGGAGNEQFF
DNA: TGCGCCAGCAGCTTGGGTATGAGCGGGGGTGCAGGGAATGAGCAGTTCTTC

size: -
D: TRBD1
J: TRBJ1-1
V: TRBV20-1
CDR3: CSALDRGGTEAFF
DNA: TGCAGTGCTCTAGACAGGGGAGGTACTGAAGCTTTCTTT

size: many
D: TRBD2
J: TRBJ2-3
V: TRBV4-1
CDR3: CASSQGSGRTRRTDTQYF
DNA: TGCGCCAGCAGCCAAGGGTCCGGTAGGACTAGGAGGACAGATACGCAGTATTTT

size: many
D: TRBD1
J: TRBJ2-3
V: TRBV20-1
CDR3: CSAWTGGTDTQYF
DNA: TGCAGTGCTTGGACAGGGGGCACAGATACGCAGTATTTT

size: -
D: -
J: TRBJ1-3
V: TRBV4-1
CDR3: CASSQAGLLSGNTIYF
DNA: TGCGCCAGCAGCCAAGCGGGCCTCTTATCTGGAAACACCATATATTTT

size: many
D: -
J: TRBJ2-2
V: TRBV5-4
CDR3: CASSSRGSTGELFF
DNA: TGTGCCAGCAGCTCCAGGGGATCCACCGGGGAGCTGTTTTTT

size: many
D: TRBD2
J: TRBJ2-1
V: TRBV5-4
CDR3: CASSLGGTSGGGPFNEQFF
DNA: TGTGCCAGCAGCTTGGGAGGGACTAGCGGGGGGGGACCTTTTAATGAGCAGTTCTTC